This T cell receptor (beta chain) was profiled in a study of Ad26.COV2.S vaccination and SARS-CoV-2 variants. Study information: Participants got Ad26.COV2.S intramuscularly, once or twice 56 days apart. Overall study results and limits: Possibly, TCR breadth and depth analyses underestimated total T cell responses. Vaccine and placebo recipients had comparable breadth of non-spike TCRs.

Points on this clone: Its antigen is unknown.

Treatment described: roughly 18 received Ad26.COV2.S at low or high dose, single or two shots; 5 received placebo; per-sample allocation not given. Sampling occurred on day 63 after the first vaccine or placebo injection. Germline V gives CDR1 SGHTA, CDR2 FQGNSA. CDR3 size: 13 residues. The V end was cut by 5 bases, the J end by 2 bases, with 10 bases between. Produced via immunoSEQ multiplex PCR; TCRdb's table is partial and in-frame only. The sample holds about 350,000 clones, about 87% seen once. The sample here was peripheral blood, taken in a trial of Ad26.COV2.S vaccine versus placebo. The chain combines TRBV7-2 with TRBJ2-7, with D possibly TRBD2 on 5 matching bases. The receptor comes from a person between 18 and 59 years old who received the Ad26.COV2.S COVID-19 vaccine or a placebo. The CDR3 DNA reads TGTGCCAGCAGCATCTGGGAGACCTACGAGCAGTACTTC. Translating gives CASSIWETYEQYF.